This TCR beta chain was sequenced during a study of T cell changes during pregnancy in multiple sclerosis. Here immunoSEQ multiplex PCR was the method, and the copy in TCRdb shows in-frame clones only, minus some. This repertoire shows around 79,000 clones, approximately 90% found once; its top ten account for more than 0.45%. After removal of 8 bases from V and 3 bases from J, the junction contained 4 bases not matched to a gene. The CDR3 sequence is 12 residues long. Germline assignment: CDR1 MNHNY and CDR2 SVGAGI (reference sequence). The specimen comprised CD4+ T cells from peripheral blood mononuclear cells, sampled in the second trimester of pregnancy. The clonotype comes from a female donor with multiple sclerosis, enrolled in a pregnancy study. J is TRBJ2-7 and V is TRBV6-6; 7 bases align to TRBD1. CDR3 in amino acids: CASRDSYYEQYF. In DNA form, the CDR3 reads TGTGCCAGCCGGGACAGTTACTACGAGCAGTACTTC.